This is a list of T cell receptor beta chains from one sample in a study of control samples from healthy donors and cancer patients. This table comes from immunoSEQ multiplex PCR, and its TCRdb copy is limited to in-frame clones, with some not included. The top ten hold around a tenth of the sample, which has about 51,000 clones, 80% seen once. Source material: blood. The receptors originated from a man aged 65 to 79 in good health. CDR3s include the opening cysteine and the closing phenylalanine or tryptophan. A D gene is named only where the DNA matches it firmly. A clone size is listed for some rows: how often the clone was seen (once, few, many), or a class if it is expanded.

clone size: .; J gene: TRBJ1-3; D gene: .; V gene: TRBV5-4; CDR3 DNA: TGTGCCAGCAGCTTGGTCTCGACTTTTGGTAACACCATATATTTT; CDR3 protein: CASSLVSTFGNTIYF
clone size: .; J gene: TRBJ2-5; D gene: TRBD1; V gene: TRBV6-2/TRBV6-3; CDR3 DNA: TGTGCCAGCAGTTGGCCTGCAGGGGGTGGCGAAACCCAGTACTTC; CDR3 protein: CASSWPAGGGETQYF
clone size: .; J gene: TRBJ1-1; D gene: .; V gene: TRBV2; CDR3 DNA: TGTGCCAGCAGCTCCAGGGGTTTCGTGGTGGACACTGAAGCTTTCTTT; CDR3 protein: CASSSRGFVVDTEAFF
clone size: .; J gene: TRBJ1-2; D gene: TRBD1; V gene: TRBV28; CDR3 DNA: TGTGCCAGCAGTTTTAACAGGGGGAGCGGCTACACCTTC; CDR3 protein: CASSFNRGSGYTF
clone size: .; J gene: TRBJ2-3; D gene: .; V gene: TRBV29-1; CDR3 DNA: TGCAGCGTTGAAGATTGGGCCCCGGGTGGCACAGATACGCAGTATTTT; CDR3 protein: CSVEDWAPGGTDTQYF
clone size: .; J gene: TRBJ2-2; D gene: TRBD2; V gene: TRBV10-3; CDR3 DNA: TGTGCCATCAGTGAGTCGAGGGTAGCGGGGGATTCCGGGGAGCTGTTTTTT; CDR3 protein: CAISESRVAGDSGELFF
clone size: .; J gene: TRBJ2-1; D gene: .; V gene: TRBV28; CDR3 DNA: TGTGCCAGCAGTTTGGTATTAGCTCACAATGAGCAGTTCTTC; CDR3 protein: CASSLVLAHNEQFF
clone size: few; J gene: TRBJ2-5; D gene: .; V gene: TRBV5-1; CDR3 DNA: TGCGCCAGCAGCTTTGAGGGCGCGGGAGAGACCCAGTACTTC; CDR3 protein: CASSFEGAGETQYF
clone size: .; J gene: TRBJ1-5; D gene: TRBD1; V gene: TRBV19; CDR3 DNA: TGTGCCAGTAGTAGTGCCAGGGGGAGGAATCAGCCCCAGCATTTT; CDR3 protein: CASSSARGRNQPQHF
clone size: .; J gene: TRBJ1-2; D gene: TRBD1; V gene: TRBV28; CDR3 DNA: TGTGCCAGCAGTTCGCCGGGACAGAGCTATGGCTACACCTTC; CDR3 protein: CASSSPGQSYGYTF
clone size: .; J gene: TRBJ2-7; D gene: TRBD1; V gene: TRBV7-8; CDR3 DNA: TGTGCCAGCAGCTTATCCTGGGACAGGTCTGGGCAGTACTTC; CDR3 protein: CASSLSWDRSGQYF
clone size: few; J gene: TRBJ1-2; D gene: .; V gene: TRBV5-1; CDR3 DNA: TGCGCCAGCAGCCGCACGGCGGACGGCTACACCTTC; CDR3 protein: CASSRTADGYTF
clone size: few; J gene: TRBJ2-5; D gene: .; V gene: TRBV6-5; CDR3 DNA: TGTGCCAGCAGTTATATTTGGGGAGAGACCCAGTACTTC; CDR3 protein: CASSYIWGETQYF
clone size: .; J gene: TRBJ2-1; D gene: .; V gene: TRBV27; CDR3 DNA: TGTGCCAGCAGTTTAGCACTACCGTCCTACAATGAGCAGTTCTTC; CDR3 protein: CASSLALPSYNEQFF
clone size: once; J gene: TRBJ1-5; D gene: .; V gene: TRBV19; CDR3 DNA: TGTGCCAGTAGTACCCCGGCTGATCTCCCGGGTCCCCCCATGGGGCAGCCCCAGCATTTT; CDR3 protein: CASSTPADLPGPPMGQPQHF
clone size: .; J gene: TRBJ1-6; D gene: TRBD1; V gene: TRBV2; CDR3 DNA: TGTGCCAGCAGGGGGGGGCAGGGGGCTTCGAGGCGCCCCCTCCACTTT; CDR3 protein: CASRGGQGASRRPLHF
clone size: .; J gene: TRBJ2-1; D gene: TRBD2; V gene: TRBV7-2; CDR3 DNA: TGTGCCAGCAGCCAACTAGCGGGGGGGCTAAGGGAGCAGTTCTTC; CDR3 protein: CASSQLAGGLREQFF
clone size: .; J gene: TRBJ2-7; D gene: TRBD1; V gene: TRBV19; CDR3 DNA: TGTGCCAGTAGCACAGGACAGGGCGGTTATTACGAGCAGTACTTC; CDR3 protein: CASSTGQGGYYEQYF
clone size: few; J gene: TRBJ1-4; D gene: .; V gene: TRBV28; CDR3 DNA: TGTGCCAGCACGAAGGGGTTTTCCCTAAATGAAAAACTGTTTTTT; CDR3 protein: CASTKGFSLNEKLFF
clone size: once; J gene: TRBJ2-3; D gene: TRBD2; V gene: TRBV11-3; CDR3 DNA: TGTGCCAGCGGACTAGCGGGGGGAGGAACGCAGTATTTT; CDR3 protein: CASGLAGGGTQYF
clone size: .; J gene: TRBJ1-3; D gene: .; V gene: TRBV30; CDR3 DNA: TGTGCCTGGAGGCGGAACAGCGTCTCTGGAAACACCATATATTTT; CDR3 protein: CAWRRNSVSGNTIYF
clone size: .; J gene: TRBJ2-7; D gene: .; V gene: TRBV11-3; CDR3 DNA: TGTGCCAGCAGCCCCTCGGGGCAGGGAATGTACGAGCAGTACTTC; CDR3 protein: CASSPSGQGMYEQYF
clone size: .; J gene: TRBJ1-3; D gene: TRBD1; V gene: TRBV9; CDR3 DNA: TGTGCCAGCAGCCGGGACAGAGCTGGAAACACCATATATTTT; CDR3 protein: CASSRDRAGNTIYF
clone size: .; J gene: TRBJ2-7; D gene: .; V gene: TRBV24-1; CDR3 DNA: TGTGCCACCAGTGATTTGGGGAGCTACGAGCAGTACTTC; CDR3 protein: CATSDLGSYEQYF
clone size: once; J gene: TRBJ2-7; D gene: .; V gene: TRBV28; CDR3 DNA: TGTGCCAGCAGAGGATTCTCGAGGGGTCAAGAGCAGTACTTC; CDR3 protein: CASRGFSRGQEQYF
clone size: .; J gene: TRBJ1-1; D gene: .; V gene: TRBV5-1; CDR3 DNA: TGCGCCAGCAGCCGCGACCCGACAGGGAACACTGAAGCTTTCTTT; CDR3 protein: CASSRDPTGNTEAFF
clone size: .; J gene: TRBJ2-3; D gene: .; V gene: TRBV5-5; CDR3 DNA: TGTGCCAGCAGCTTGGCCAATCCCAAGGATACGCAGTATTTT; CDR3 protein: CASSLANPKDTQYF
clone size: .; J gene: TRBJ2-7; D gene: .; V gene: TRBV5-6; CDR3 DNA: TGTGCCAGCAGCCCTCGTCCCGGGGCCCCCTACGAGCAGTACTTC; CDR3 protein: CASSPRPGAPYEQYF
clone size: .; J gene: TRBJ2-3; D gene: TRBD2; V gene: TRBV7-9; CDR3 DNA: TGTGCCAGCCGTTTTGGGCTAGCGGGAGAGGATACGCAGTATTTT; CDR3 protein: CASRFGLAGEDTQYF
clone size: .; J gene: TRBJ2-3; D gene: TRBD1; V gene: TRBV5-1; CDR3 DNA: TGCGCCAGCAGCACACAGGGGGCGGGAGATACGCAGTATTTT; CDR3 protein: CASSTQGAGDTQYF
clone size: .; J gene: TRBJ2-1; D gene: .; V gene: TRBV2; CDR3 DNA: TGTGCCAGCAGTAAATACACGGTCCTCCAGTTCTTC; CDR3 protein: CASSKYTVLQFF
clone size: .; J gene: TRBJ2-1; D gene: TRBD2; V gene: TRBV18; CDR3 DNA: TGTGCCAGCTCACCAATAATGGGACTAGCCGGGTCCTACAATGAGCAGTTCTTC; CDR3 protein: CASSPIMGLAGSYNEQFF
clone size: few; J gene: TRBJ2-1; D gene: TRBD2; V gene: TRBV5-1; CDR3 DNA: TGCGCCAGCAGACTAGCGGATAATGAGCAGTTCTTC; CDR3 protein: CASRLADNEQFF
clone size: .; J gene: TRBJ2-2; D gene: .; V gene: TRBV3-1/TRBV3-2; CDR3 DNA: TGTGCCAGCAGCCCACTAGTGTCCGGGGAGCTGTTTTTT; CDR3 protein: CASSPLVSGELFF
clone size: .; J gene: TRBJ1-1; D gene: .; V gene: TRBV19; CDR3 DNA: TGTGCCAGTAGTGAGGGCAGGGGAACTGAAGCTTTCTTT; CDR3 protein: CASSEGRGTEAFF
clone size: .; J gene: TRBJ2-3; D gene: .; V gene: TRBV4-2; CDR3 DNA: TGTGCCAGCAGCCAAGGTGAGGGCACAGATACGCAGTATTTT; CDR3 protein: CASSQGEGTDTQYF
clone size: .; J gene: TRBJ2-7; D gene: .; V gene: TRBV24-1; CDR3 DNA: TGTGCCACCGCGGACGGAGCCTACGAGCAGTACTTC; CDR3 protein: CATADGAYEQYF
clone size: .; J gene: TRBJ1-6; D gene: .; V gene: TRBV19; CDR3 DNA: TGTGCCAGTAGTGGGTCATCGGGACCTAATTCACCCCTCCACTTT; CDR3 protein: CASSGSSGPNSPLHF
clone size: few; J gene: TRBJ1-2; D gene: .; V gene: TRBV7-2; CDR3 DNA: TGTGCCAGCAGCTTAGATGGATCAGGGGTCTATGGCTACACCTTC; CDR3 protein: CASSLDGSGVYGYTF